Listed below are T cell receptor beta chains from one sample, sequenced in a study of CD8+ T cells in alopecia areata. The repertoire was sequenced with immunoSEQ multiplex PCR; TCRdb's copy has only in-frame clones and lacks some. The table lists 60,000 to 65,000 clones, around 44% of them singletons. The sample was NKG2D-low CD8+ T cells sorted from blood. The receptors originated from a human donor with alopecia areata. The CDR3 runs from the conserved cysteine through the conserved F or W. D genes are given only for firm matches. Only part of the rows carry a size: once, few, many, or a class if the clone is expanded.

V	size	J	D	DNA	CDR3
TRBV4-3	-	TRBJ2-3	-	TGCGCCAGCAGCCAAGATGGAATGCCAGATACGCAGTATTTT	CASSQDGMPDTQYF
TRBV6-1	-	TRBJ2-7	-	TGTGCCAGCAGTGTCTACGAGCAGTACTTC	CASSVYEQYF
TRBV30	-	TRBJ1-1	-	TGTGCCTGGAGTGTACGGGTCACTGAAGCTTTCTTT	CAWSVRVTEAFF
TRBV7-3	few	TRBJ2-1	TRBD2	TGTGCCAGCAGCTTAGCGGGGGACAATGAGCAGTTCTTC	CASSLAGDNEQFF
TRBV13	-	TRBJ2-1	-	TGTGCCAGCAGCCTTCCGGGGTTGACCTACAATGAGCAGTTCTTC	CASSLPGLTYNEQFF
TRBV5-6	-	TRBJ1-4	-	TGTGCCAGCAGCTTTTTACAGGGATCGGCGGGTGAAAAACTGTTTTTT	CASSFLQGSAGEKLFF
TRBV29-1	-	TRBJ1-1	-	TGCAGCGTGGGAGGAGGTTGGGAAAGGGGGACTGAAGCTTTCTTT	CSVGGGWERGTEAFF
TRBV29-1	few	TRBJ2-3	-	TGCAGCGGGTACAGGGAATCGACAGATACGCAGTATTTT	CSGYRESTDTQYF
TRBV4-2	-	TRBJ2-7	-	TGTGCCAGCAGCCAAGGAGGGGTTGAGCAGTACTTC	CASSQGGVEQYF
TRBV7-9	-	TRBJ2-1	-	TGTGCCAGCGGGGGGAGAAATGAGCAGTTCTTC	CASGGRNEQFF
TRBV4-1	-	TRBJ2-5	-	TGCGCCAGCAGCCAAGGGCCGGAGGAACAAGAGACCCAGTACTTC	CASSQGPEEQETQYF